A single sample is the source of the 11 T cell receptor beta chains below, sequenced in a study of technical replicates of blood from a few donors. Clones were read by immunoSEQ multiplex PCR, and TCRdb kept only the in-frame ones, dropping some. In the table there are over 55,000 clones, roughly 86% of which are singletons. Sequencing was carried out using PBMCs. These receptors were taken from a human donor in good health. Some clones in this sample may be carry-over from other donors' samples.

V usage is TRBV7-9 and J usage is TRBJ2-2; D not certain. Trimming pared 0 bases from V and 2 bases from J, leaving 10 bases between. Germline assignment: CDR1 SEHNR and CDR2 FQNEAQ (reference sequence). This CDR3 comprises 16 residues. CDR3 in amino acids: CASSLARSHNTGELFF. Written as DNA, the CDR3 is TGTGCCAGCAGCTTAGCGAGGTCGCACAACACCGGGGAGCTGTTTTTT.

V is TRBV6-5 and J is TRBJ1-1, with 7 bases lining up with TRBD1. Trimming removed 4 bases from V and 5 bases from J; junction bases left unmatched: 7. Per the germline V gene, CDR1 is MNHEY and CDR2 is SVGAGI. CDR3 size: 14 residues. The DNA for the CDR3 is TGTGCCAGCAGTTCACACACAGGGGAAACTGAAGCTTTCTTT. The encoded protein is CASSSHTGETEAFF.

This chain links TRBV2 with TRBJ2-7, with 8 bases lining up with TRBD1. Germline V gives CDR1 SNHLY, CDR2 FYNNEI. V dropped 2 bases and J dropped 4; count of bases not matched to a gene: 7. The CDR3 is 15 amino acids. In nucleotides, the CDR3 is TGTGCCAGCAGTGAATTCGGACAGGGATTTTACGAGCAGTACTTC. Its protein product is CASSEFGQGFYEQYF.

Only a few counts were recorded for this clone. J is TRBJ1-1 and V is TRBV5-6; unclear D gene. The CDR3 covers 16 residues. The V end was cut by 6 bases, the J end by 0 bases, with 18 bases between. The germline V gene encodes CDR1 SGHDT and CDR2 YYEEEE. CDR3 amino acids: CASTNTVGSVNTEAFF. In DNA, the CDR3 is TGTGCCAGCACAAACACGGTAGGGAGCGTGAACACTGAAGCTTTCTTT.

This clone was detected once. The J gene is TRBJ1-2, the V gene TRBV5-1; 9 nucleotides align to TRBD1. Germline CDR1 and CDR2: SGHRS and YFSETQ. CDR3 length: 13 residues. V was clipped by 7 bases and J by 7 bases; unmatched bases: 8. This CDR3 reads CASGTGTGIGYTF. CDR3 sequence (DNA): TGCGCCAGCGGGACCGGGACAGGGATTGGCTACACCTTC.

This rearrangement joins TRBV29-1 to TRBJ2-2; a possible D gene is TRBD1 (8 bases). The CDR3 is 13 amino acids. The germline gives CDR1 SQVTM, CDR2 ANQGSEA. V was clipped by 6 bases and J by 5 bases, with 13 bases between them. CDR3 in DNA: TGCAGCGTCTCACAGGGGGGGACCGGGGAGCTGTTTTTT. The encoded protein is CSVSQGGTGELFF.

The CDR3 here is CASSYGQGASYGYTF. CDR3 bases: TGTGCCAGCAGTTACGGACAGGGGGCGTCGTATGGCTACACCTTC. V usage is TRBV6-5 and J usage is TRBJ1-2, with 11 nucleotides matching TRBD1. In germline, CDR1 is MNHEY, CDR2 SVGAGI. The J segment lost 5 bases and the V segment lost 2 bases, leaving 4 bases of the junction unmatched. The CDR3 covers 15 residues.

This clone was observed once. V is TRBV14 and J is TRBJ2-7; TRBD1 aligns across 7 bases. The CDR3 runs 15 residues. CDR1 and CDR2 from the germline V gene are SGHDN and FVKESK. Germline trimming cut 4 bases from V and 2 bases from J; bases unmatched to any gene: 8. The CDR3: CASSRVGTATYEQYF. For the CDR3, the DNA is TGTGCCAGCAGCCGAGTTGGGACAGCTACCTACGAGCAGTACTTC.

This clone was recorded a few times. The chain has TRBV7-3 and TRBJ2-1; perhaps TRBD2 as D (6 bases). Germline V CDR1 and CDR2: SGHTA, FQGTGA. Trimming took 5 bases from V and 5 from J, leaving 22 bases between them. The CDR3 is 17 residues long. DNA for the CDR3: TGTGCCAGCAGCCCAGGTACTAGCCCGTTTGGTGACAATGAGCAGTTCTTC. The encoded protein is CASSPGTSPFGDNEQFF.

The chain has TRBV7-3 and TRBJ2-5, with a possible D match to TRBD2 (5 bases). The ends were cut back, 2 bases at V and 9 bases at J, with 13 bases in the middle. The germline gives CDR1 SGHTA, CDR2 FQGTGA. There are 13 residues in the CDR3. CDR3 in amino acids: CASSLEGLGAQYF. Written as DNA, the CDR3 is TGTGCCAGCAGCTTAGAGGGATTGGGTGCCCAGTACTTC.

CDR3 sequence (DNA): TGTGCCAGCAGCTTAGCAGGGACCCAGGGGGAGCAGTACTTC. It specifies CASSLAGTQGEQYF. V is TRBV7-9 and J is TRBJ2-7; possible D gene TRBD1, 6 bases. CDR3 size: 14 residues. Trimming cost V 0 bases and J 7 bases, with 13 bases left between them. Per germline, CDR1 SEHNR and CDR2 FQNEAQ (reference sequence).